This T cell receptor (beta chain) stems from a study of human T cells and chemical hapten exposure. About the study: Patch tests delivered 0.01% DPC to the upper back and were evaluated at 6 days.

Described time point: patch test 1, 2 weeks after DPC sensitization. Noted treatment: therapeutic diphenylcyclopropenone sensitization with weekly scalp DPC. The authors' total RNA extraction used unfractionated whole blood. This clonotype was found a few times. Its antigen remains unidentified. Study processing details: Approximately 99,000 TCRs per sample was the median, with a range of roughly 23,224 to 750,000. In TCRdb, the RACE reads were re-called with MiXCR into one record per CDR3 protein. These V and J calls derive from TCRdb rather than the authors' analysis. Found here are around 110,000 distinct CDR3 sequences, roughly an eighth of them singletons; the top ten hold approximately 1.4%. The V segment lost 1 base and the J segment 1 base; nucleotides outside the gene matches: 9. The CDR3 is 19 amino acids. Germline V gene lookup returns CDR1 SGHNT and CDR2 YYREEE (reference sequence). Study-level results: Alopecia affected the donors, so their immune response may differ from healthy people's.

The sample in question was whole blood, obtained in connection with sensitization to the hapten diphenylcyclopropenone (DPC). This TCR derives from a woman aged 45-59 years with alopecia areata. Some clones in this sample may be carry-over from other donors' samples. The V call is TRBV5-4, the J call TRBJ2-1; 12 bases map to TRBD2. This CDR3 reads CASSLRLAGGPGSYNEQFF. The DNA of the CDR3 is TGTGCCAGCAGCTTGCGTCTAGCGGGAGGGCCAGGATCCTACAATGAGCAGTTCTTC. Drawing the rest from reference TRBV5-4 and TRBJ2-1, the complete variable domain is ETGVTQSPTHLIKTRGQQVTLRCSSQSGHNTVSWYQQALGQGPQFIFQYYREEENGRGNFPPRFSGLQFPNYSSELNVNALELDDSALYLCASSLRLAGGPGSYNEQFFGPGTRLTVL.